Below, 23 T cell receptor beta chains from the same sample are listed, as sequenced in a study of T cell responses to AZD1222 COVID-19 vaccine. The data were produced by immunoSEQ multiplex PCR, yet TCRdb's version contains in-frame clones alone and is incomplete. The table includes 130,000 or so clones, approximately 94% detected once. The sample consisted of peripheral blood, taken on day 0 of AZD1222 vaccination. The origin of the receptors is an adult in good health.

The CDR3 coding sequence is TGTGCCAGCAGTGAGGAGGGATCTGGGGCCAACGTCCTGACTTTC. Translated, it gives CASSEEGSGANVLTF. The chain joins TRBV6-4 to TRBJ2-6, with D possibly TRBD2 on 6 matching bases. The CDR3 is 15 amino acids. Germline V gene data show CDR1 as MRHNA and CDR2 as SNTAGT. The V and J ends lost 3 bases and 1 base respectively, with 7 bases between them.

In DNA, the CDR3 is TGCAGCGCGCTACCTGGGACCTCCAATGAGCAGTTCTTC. Translating gives CSALPGTSNEQFF. V usage is TRBV29-1 and J usage is TRBJ2-1; D is possibly TRBD1 or TRBD2 (5 bases each). This CDR3 spans 13 amino acids. Per germline, CDR1 SQVTM and CDR2 ANQGSEA. Trimming cost V 7 bases and J 6 bases, with 16 bases left between them.

The V gene is TRBV4-1, the J gene TRBJ2-4; the D is unclear. The ends were cut back, 0 bases at V and 0 bases at J, with 18 bases in the middle. CDR3 length equals 19 residues. Germline lookup yields CDR1 MGHRA and CDR2 YSYEKL. CDR3 region: CASSQEGILVGSAKNIQYF. CDR3 sequence (DNA): TGCGCCAGCAGCCAAGAAGGAATTCTTGTCGGTTCAGCCAAAAACATTCAGTACTTC.

The V and J genes are TRBV25-1 and TRBJ2-1; the D gene is possibly TRBD2 (5 bases). Trimming cost V 2 bases and J 0 bases, with 8 bases left between them. CDR3 size: 15 residues. Germline V gives CDR1 MGHDK, CDR2 SYGVNS. CDR3 amino acids: CASSERGNSYNEQFF. The CDR3 region has the DNA TGTGCCAGCAGTGAAAGAGGGAACTCCTACAATGAGCAGTTCTTC.

The chain employs TRBV29-1 and TRBJ1-2; D may be TRBD1 (6 bases). The CDR3 is 12 residues long. V dropped 5 bases and J dropped 3 bases, with 10 bases sitting between them. Germline V lookup: CDR1 SQVTM, CDR2 ANQGSEA. The CDR3 loop reads CSVSAGDYGYTF. CDR3 bases: TGCAGCGTTTCGGCAGGGGACTATGGCTACACCTTC.

The rearrangement uses TRBV5-1 and TRBJ2-1; D ambiguous. Germline values: CDR1 SGHRS, CDR2 YFSETQ. The CDR3 has 15 amino acids. V lost 9 bases and J 5 bases, leaving 21 bases between the germline ends. The CDR3 DNA is TGCGCCACCAGGAAGAGCAGAGGTGTCCACAATGAGCAGTTCTTC. As protein: CATRKSRGVHNEQFF.

This chain joins TRBV4-3 and TRBJ2-2, with D possibly TRBD2 on 7 matching bases. There are 18 residues in the CDR3. Trimming left V 0 bases short and J 7 bases short, with 21 bases between. Germline CDR1 and CDR2: LGHNA and YSLEER. The CDR3 coding sequence is TGCGCCAGCAGCCAAGACGGGTTGAGGGGGAGGGCAGGCGGGGAGCTGTTTTTT. It yields the protein CASSQDGLRGRAGGELFF.

This chain links TRBV2 with TRBJ2-7; 10 positions agree with TRBD1. V dropped 5 bases and J dropped 6; count of bases not matched to a gene: 4. The CDR3 runs 13 residues. Germline CDR1 reads SNHLY; CDR2 reads FYNNEI. CDR3 in amino acids: CASSPGTGVEQYF. DNA of the CDR3: TGTGCCAGCAGTCCCGGGACAGGGGTCGAGCAGTACTTC.

The chain links TRBV2 to TRBJ2-3; 11 bases align to TRBD2. The CDR3 length is 14 residues. Losses at the gene ends were 1 base for V and 7 bases for J; bases not matched to a gene: 1. The germline V gene has CDR1 SNHLY and CDR2 FYNNEI. The CDR3 spells CASSEGLAGNTQYF. In nucleotides, the CDR3 is TGTGCCAGCAGTGAAGGACTAGCGGGAAATACGCAGTATTTT.

This chain connects TRBV6-5 to TRBJ2-1; D remains unclear. The germline V and J ends were trimmed by 3 bases and 1 base, with 7 bases remaining between them. Germline loops: CDR1 MNHEY, CDR2 SVGAGI. The CDR3 has 14 residues. The CDR3 nucleotides read TGTGCCAGCAGTTATTTAGGGTCCTACAATGAGCAGTTCTTC. Translating it yields CASSYLGSYNEQFF.

The J gene is TRBJ2-1, the V gene TRBV27, with TRBD2 as a possible D gene (5 bases). The V end was cut by 4 bases, the J end by 0 bases, with 7 bases between. Germline CDR1 and CDR2: MNHEY and SMNVEV (reference sequence). There are 14 residues in the CDR3. For the CDR3, the DNA is TGTGCCAGCAGTTATAGCGACTCCTACAATGAGCAGTTCTTC. Protein sequence: CASSYSDSYNEQFF.

V gene TRBV11-3 combines with J gene TRBJ2-5; D is uncertain. Trimming removed 4 bases at V and 5 bases at J, with 20 bases between. CDR1 SGHNT and CDR2 YENEEA come from the germline V gene. This CDR3 region has 16 residues. The CDR3 loop reads CASSSRGMGKVETQYF. The DNA for the CDR3 is TGTGCCAGCAGCTCCCGCGGAATGGGAAAGGTTGAGACCCAGTACTTC.

The CDR3 is CSASWGTNEKLFF. CDR3 bases: TGCAGTGCTAGTTGGGGCACTAATGAAAAACTGTTTTTT. The chain uses TRBV20-1 and TRBJ1-4; TRBD1 might be the D (5 bases). The CDR3 contains 13 residues. The V and J ends lost 3 bases and 2 bases respectively, with 7 bases between them. Germline V gives CDR1 DFQATT, CDR2 SNEGSKA (reference sequence).

The chain employs TRBV13 and TRBJ2-4; D not certain. The V gene's germline CDR1 is PRHDT and CDR2 FYEKMQ (reference sequence). The CDR3 spans 14 residues. V was pared by 2 bases and J by 9 bases, with 14 bases between. CDR3 nucleotides: TGTGCCAGCAGCTTACCCCCCCTAGGTTCCATTCAGTACTTC. Its translation is CASSLPPLGSIQYF.

Only one count was recorded for this clone. The genes are TRBV4-3 and TRBJ2-7; TRBD2 is a possible D gene (6 bases). This CDR3 has 14 residues. The V gene lost 3 bases and the J gene lost 5 bases, with 14 bases spanning the gap. Looked up from germline, CDR1 is LGHNA and CDR2 is YSLEER. The CDR3 here is CASSHGGIRDEQYF. The CDR3 DNA sequence: TGCGCCAGCAGCCACGGGGGTATTAGGGACGAGCAGTACTTC.

Turning to this clone: This sample also contains other DNA sequences that code for the same CDR3. J is TRBJ1-1 and V is TRBV19, with D possibly being TRBD1 (5 bases). The CDR3 extends over 13 amino acids. Germline lookup yields CDR1 LNHDA and CDR2 SQIVND (reference sequence). Trimming took 3 bases from V and 1 from J, leaving 6 bases between them. CDR3 region: CASSIGGNTEAFF. In DNA, the CDR3 is TGTGCCAGTAGTATTGGGGGGAACACTGAAGCTTTCTTT.

The V call is TRBV6-6, the J call TRBJ2-1, with TRBD2 matching over 9 bases. Germline V CDR1 and CDR2: MNHNY, SVGAGI (reference sequence). The V and J ends lost 2 bases and 10 bases, in that order; junction bases with no gene match: 9. CDR3 size: 15 residues. This CDR3 reads CASSYGEVAGDEQFF. DNA of the CDR3: TGTGCCAGCAGTTACGGGGAAGTAGCGGGAGACGAGCAGTTCTTC.

The chain carries TRBV6-1 and TRBJ2-3; a possible D gene is TRBD2 (5 bases). CDR1 MNHNS and CDR2 SASEGT come from the germline V gene. This CDR3 has 15 residues. V lost 2 bases, J lost 3 bases, and 12 bases lay in between. Here the CDR3 DNA reads TGTGCCAGCAGTGAACTAGAGGGAACGACAGATACGCAGTATTTT. Amino acid sequence: CASSELEGTTDTQYF.

This chain uses TRBV28 with TRBJ1-5; 8 bases line up with TRBD1. Germline V gene data show CDR1 as MDHEN and CDR2 as SYDVKM. V shed 6 bases and J 2 bases; nucleotides not matched to a gene: 6. This CDR3 contains 15 residues. CDR3 residues: CASSQVGQGNQPQHF. CDR3 nucleotides: TGTGCCAGCAGCCAAGTGGGACAGGGCAATCAGCCCCAGCATTTT.

The chain combines TRBV12-5 with TRBJ2-2, with 9 bases fitting TRBD1. V shed 2 bases, J shed 4 bases, and the junction held 11 bases outside the gene matches. Germline CDR1 is LGHNT and CDR2 is FRNRAP. The CDR3 is 18 amino acids. The CDR3 DNA reads as TGTGCTAGTGGTTTGACCCCCACAGGGGGCTGGGGCACCGGGGAGCTGTTTTTT. This gives the protein CASGLTPTGGWGTGELFF.

The V gene is TRBV4-1, the J gene TRBJ2-3, with TRBD1 matching over 9 bases. Trimming cost V 2 bases and J 6 bases; bases outside gene matches: 9. Germline lookup yields CDR1 MGHRA and CDR2 YSYEKL. The CDR3 covers 16 residues. CDR3 sequence: CASSQYGTGTVDTQYF. The DNA of the CDR3 is TGCGCCAGCAGCCAATATGGGACAGGGACAGTCGATACGCAGTATTTT.

This rearrangement joins TRBV3-1 (or the pseudogene TRBV3-2) to TRBJ2-1, with D uncertain. The CDR3 extends over 15 amino acids. The V end was cut by 0 bases, the J end by 13 bases, with 19 bases between. Germline V lookup: CDR1 LGHDT, CDR2 YNNKEL (reference sequence). In DNA, the CDR3 is TGTGCCAGCAGCCAAGATTCCCTGACAATGGTGAGCCAGTTCTTC. Protein: CASSQDSLTMVSQFF.

J is TRBJ2-7 and V is TRBV6-2 or TRBV6-3, with 11 bases identical to TRBD1. This CDR3 has 15 residues. With V trimmed by 5 bases and J by 3 bases, 6 bases remained unmatched. Germline V gene data show CDR1 as MNHEY and CDR2 as SVGEGT. DNA for the CDR3: TGTGCCAGCAGTCGCCCCGGGACAGGGGGCTACGAGCAGTACTTC. This gives the protein CASSRPGTGGYEQYF.